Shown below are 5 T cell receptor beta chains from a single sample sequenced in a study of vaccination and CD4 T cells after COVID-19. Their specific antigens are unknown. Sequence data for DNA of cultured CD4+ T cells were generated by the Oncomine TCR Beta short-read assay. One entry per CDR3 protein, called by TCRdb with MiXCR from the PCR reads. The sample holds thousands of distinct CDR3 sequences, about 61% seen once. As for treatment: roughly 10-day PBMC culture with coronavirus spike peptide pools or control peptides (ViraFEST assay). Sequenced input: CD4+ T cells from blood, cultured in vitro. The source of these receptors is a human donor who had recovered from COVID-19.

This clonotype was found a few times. The DNA of the CDR3 is TGTGCCAGCGGAAGCTCCAGTGGTGAGCAGTTCTTC. Its translation is CASGSSSGEQFF. The chain joins TRBV7-3 to TRBJ2-1, with D unclear. The CDR3 consists of 12 residues. CDR1 is SGHTA, CDR2 FQGTGA, per germline. V lost 8 bases to trimming and J lost 9 bases, with 14 bases between them.

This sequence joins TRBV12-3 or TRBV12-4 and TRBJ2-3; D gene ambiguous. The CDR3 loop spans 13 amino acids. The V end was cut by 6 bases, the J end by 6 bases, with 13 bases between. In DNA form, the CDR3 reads TGTGCCAGCAGCCTACTTGCCCTGGATACGCAGTATTTT. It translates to CASSLLALDTQYF.

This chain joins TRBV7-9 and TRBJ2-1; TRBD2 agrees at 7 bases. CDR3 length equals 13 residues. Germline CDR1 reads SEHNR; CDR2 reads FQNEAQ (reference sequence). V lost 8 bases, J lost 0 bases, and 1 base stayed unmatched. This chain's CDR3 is CASQRDSYNEQFF. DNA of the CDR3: TGTGCCAGCCAGCGGGACTCCTACAATGAGCAGTTCTTC.

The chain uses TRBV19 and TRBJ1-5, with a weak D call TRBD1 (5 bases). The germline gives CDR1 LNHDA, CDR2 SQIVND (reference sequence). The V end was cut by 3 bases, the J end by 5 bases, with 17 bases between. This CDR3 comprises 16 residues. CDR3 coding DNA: TGTGCCAGTAGTATGCGACAGTCGGGGCCAGATCAGCCCCAGCATTTT. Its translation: CASSMRQSGPDQPQHF. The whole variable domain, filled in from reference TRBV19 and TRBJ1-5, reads DGGITQSPKYLFRKEGQNVTLSCEQNLNHDAMYWYRQDPGQGLRLIYYSQIVNDFQKGDIAEGYSVSREKKESFPLTVTSAQKNPTAFYLCASSMRQSGPDQPQHFGDGTRLSIL.

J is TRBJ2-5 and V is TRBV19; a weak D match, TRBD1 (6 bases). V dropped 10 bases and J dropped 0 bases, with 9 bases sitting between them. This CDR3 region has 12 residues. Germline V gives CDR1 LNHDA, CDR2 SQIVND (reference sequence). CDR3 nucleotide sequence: TGTGCCACTAGACAGGACCAAGAGACCCAGTACTTC. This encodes CATRQDQETQYF.